This T cell receptor (beta chain) emerged from a study of beta chain features in type 1 diabetes. Since all of the isolated RNA was reverse transcribed, expressed TCRB transcripts were what got sequenced. The repertoire was sequenced with immunoSEQ multiplex PCR; TCRdb's copy has only in-frame clones and lacks some. This table has hundreds of thousands of clones, about 16% appearing once. Whole-study findings and limits: Sequencing used cDNA, and cells with high TCR expression could therefore be over-represented. Type 1 diabetes patients had TCRB CDR3s that were shorter (moderately but significantly so) in all four CD4+ subsets. Across patients, naive, central memory and Treg TCRB repertoires exhibited apparently greater similarity than was observed across healthy donors. Fewer junction insertions and more nucleotide deletions appeared in type 1 diabetes patients.

This CDR3 has 17 amino acids. Trimming shortened V by 0 bases and J by 0 bases, and 16 bases separated the two germline ends. CDR1 and CDR2 (germline): SGHRS, YFSETQ. In this sample, this clone turned up a few times. Its antigen is still unknown. The receptor's source is a young man in good health. The rearrangement links TRBV5-1 to TRBJ2-7, with D tentatively TRBD2 (5 bases). The sequenced sample consisted of naive CD4+ T cells from blood. This chain's CDR3 is CASSLGRSGGPSYEQYF. The CDR3 DNA reads as TGCGCCAGCAGCTTGGGGCGGTCTGGCGGGCCCTCCTACGAGCAGTACTTC.